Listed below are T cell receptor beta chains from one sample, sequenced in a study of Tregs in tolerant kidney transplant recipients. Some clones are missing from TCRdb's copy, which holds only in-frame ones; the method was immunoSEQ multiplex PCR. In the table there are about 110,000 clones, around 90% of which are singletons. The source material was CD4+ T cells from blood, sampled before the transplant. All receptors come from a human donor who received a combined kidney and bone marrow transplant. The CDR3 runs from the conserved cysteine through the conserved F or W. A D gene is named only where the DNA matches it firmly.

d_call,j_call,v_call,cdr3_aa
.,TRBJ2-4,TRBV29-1,CSVEGEGRPRYF
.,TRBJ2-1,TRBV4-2,CASSQGRSSRGEQFF
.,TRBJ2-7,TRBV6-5,CASRGQAMAEQYF
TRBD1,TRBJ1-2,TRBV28,CASSTDRRDRGRGYTF
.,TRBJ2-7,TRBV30,CAWSKVPPSAAEQYF
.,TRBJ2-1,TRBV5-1,CASSLAVAGGGLNEQFF
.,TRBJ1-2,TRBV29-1,CSVARGYGYTF
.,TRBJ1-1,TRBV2,CASSEALRGSVAFF
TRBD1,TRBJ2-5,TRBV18,CASSPGQQETQYF
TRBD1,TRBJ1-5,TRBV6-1,CASSLQGASNQPQHF
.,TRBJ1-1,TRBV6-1,CASSEVPDSEAFF
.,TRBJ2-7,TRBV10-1,CASSETGKNEQYF
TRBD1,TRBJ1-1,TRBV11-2,CASSPRTGTLNTEAFF
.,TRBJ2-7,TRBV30,CAWSVGTGHSDDEQYF
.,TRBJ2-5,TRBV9,CASSVRGLQETQYF
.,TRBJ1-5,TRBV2,CASSEDVVGADQPQHF
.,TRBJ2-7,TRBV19,CASSPGTNTYEQYF
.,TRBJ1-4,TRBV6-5,CASSRTNEKLFF
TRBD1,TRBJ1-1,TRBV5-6,CASSPPGGYTEAFF
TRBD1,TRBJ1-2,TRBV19,CASSMPPGQGTRGYTF
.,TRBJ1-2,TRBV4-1,CASSQLGRGVYGYTF
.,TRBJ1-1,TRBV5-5,CASSLSPGTEAFF
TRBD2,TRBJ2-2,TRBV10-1,CASGTSGRGWDTGELFF
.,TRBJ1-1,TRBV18,CASSPTAMNTEAFF
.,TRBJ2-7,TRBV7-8,CASSRTLYEQYF
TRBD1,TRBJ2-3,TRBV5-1,CASSSGTGGTDTQYF
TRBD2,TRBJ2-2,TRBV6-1,CASSGGLRGANTGELFF
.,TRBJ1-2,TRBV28,CASRVTSAGYGYTF
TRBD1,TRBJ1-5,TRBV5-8,CASSQTGDQPQHF
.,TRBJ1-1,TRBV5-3,CARSLEGHRNTEAFF
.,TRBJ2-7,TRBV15,CATSRDTGWEQYF
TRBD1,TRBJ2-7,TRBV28,CASSDRATTIPF
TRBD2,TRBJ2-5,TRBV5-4,CASSSGGPDQETQYF
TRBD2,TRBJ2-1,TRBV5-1,CARRGPITGGPWGEQFF
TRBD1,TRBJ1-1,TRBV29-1,CSVGGGQGSTEAFF
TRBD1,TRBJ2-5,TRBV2,CASSFRDSQRGKQETQYF
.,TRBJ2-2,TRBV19,CASSRNRNTGELFF
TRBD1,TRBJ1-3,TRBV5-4,CASSEGARRSGNTIYF
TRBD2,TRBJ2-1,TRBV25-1,CASSEETGGSYNEQFF
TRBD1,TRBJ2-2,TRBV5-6,CASSAGTGAGGELFF
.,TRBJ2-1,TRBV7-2,CASSWIRVLSYNEQFF
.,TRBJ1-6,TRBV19,CASSIRPEGNSPLHF
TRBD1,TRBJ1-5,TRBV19,CASSQTGVGNQPQHF
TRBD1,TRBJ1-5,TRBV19,CASSPGTGPNQPQHF
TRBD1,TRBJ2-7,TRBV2,CASSTRDSSYEQYF
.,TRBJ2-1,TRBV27,CASNNGVRGDNEQFF
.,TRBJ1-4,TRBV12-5,CASGLVPHPGLPPDPSATNEKLFF
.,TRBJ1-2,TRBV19,CASSIAVRTARFSNYGYTF